This TCR beta chain was identified in a study of blood T cell repertoires in COVID-19. The wider study: COVID-19 samples from acute and convalescent phases originated in the United States, Italy and Spain. T cells, B-cell-depleted T cells, or PBMCs provided the cDNA or gDNA that served as material.

This CDR3 region has 14 residues. The germline V and J ends were trimmed by 0 bases and 4 bases, with 10 bases remaining between them. Germline V gene lookup returns CDR1 SGHRS and CDR2 YFSETQ. Per the original methods: Amplifying reference gene primers gave estimates of nucleated cell counts. The protocol was immunoSEQ multiplex PCR, while the TCRdb copy is restricted to in-frame clones and leaves out a portion. V and J calls and clone size are given by that table; D and trimming were obtained from the DNA. The sample lists over 55,000 clones; about 82% were seen once. The sequenced sample consisted of peripheral blood. The origin of this receptor is a man aged 50-59 years with acute or convalescent COVID-19. The chain employs TRBV5-1 and TRBJ1-2; tentatively, D is TRBD1 (6 bases). CDR3 in amino acids: CASSLEGVSYGYTF. The CDR3 DNA follows: TGCGCCAGCAGCTTGGAGGGGGTTAGCTATGGCTACACCTTC.